This T cell receptor (beta chain) was retrieved from a study of CD8+ T cells in alopecia areata. Study at large: A regimen of oral tofacitinib, 5 to 10 mg twice daily, was given to treated patients.

The CDR3 contains 15 residues. V dropped 4 bases and J dropped 8; count of bases not matched to a gene: 5. Germline loops: CDR1 LNHDA, CDR2 SQIVND (reference sequence). Collected material from alopecia areata patients comprised lesional scalp punch biopsies and peripheral blood. It was cDNA, reverse transcribed from extracted RNA, that served as the sequencing template. Method: immunoSEQ multiplex PCR; TCRdb's copy keeps in-frame clones and lacks some. This sample has over 200,000 clones, with approximately 52% found just once. The chain joins TRBV19 to TRBJ2-1; 13 nucleotides match TRBD2. The receptor's source is a human donor with alopecia areata. The sequences come from CD4+ T cells sorted from blood, collected at week 0. CDR3 coding DNA: TGTGCCAGTAGTACAGGGACTAGCGGGATCCATGAGCAGTTCTTC. Its translation is CASSTGTSGIHEQFF.